A selection of T cell receptor beta chains follows, all from one sample in a study of blood T cell repertoires in COVID-19. The assay was immunoSEQ multiplex PCR, and TCRdb's table has in-frame clones only and misses some. This table holds 220,000 or so clones, 75% to 85% found once. The sequencing input was peripheral blood. The receptors shown here come from a woman older than 75 with COVID-19, enrolled during active disease. Both conserved end residues are part of each CDR3. The D gene is left open where the match is weak. Clone sizes are given selectively: once, few, many, or a class where the clone is expanded.

j_call: TRBJ2-1
d_call: TRBD2
clone_size: -
v_call: TRBV19
cdr3_length: 14
cdr3_aa: CASKTSGGAGEQFF
cdr3_nt: TGTGCCAGTAAGACTAGCGGGGGGGCTGGTGAGCAGTTCTTC

j_call: TRBJ2-7
d_call: TRBD1
clone_size: -
v_call: TRBV5-4
cdr3_length: 14
cdr3_aa: CASSGDRGKQEQYF
cdr3_nt: TGTGCCAGCAGCGGGGACAGGGGAAAACAGGAGCAGTACTTC

j_call: TRBJ1-6
d_call: -
clone_size: -
v_call: TRBV15
cdr3_length: 18
cdr3_aa: CATSSSIRGASYNSPLHF
cdr3_nt: TGTGCCACCAGCAGTTCAATCAGGGGAGCCTCCTATAATTCACCCCTCCACTTT

j_call: TRBJ1-5
d_call: -
clone_size: few
v_call: TRBV19
cdr3_length: 15
cdr3_aa: CASSIGLRNNQPQHF
cdr3_nt: TGTGCCAGTAGTATAGGACTGCGAAACAATCAGCCCCAGCATTTT

j_call: TRBJ2-3
d_call: TRBD1
clone_size: -
v_call: TRBV6-5
cdr3_length: 15
cdr3_aa: CASRADRGRTDTQYF
cdr3_nt: TGTGCCAGCAGGGCGGACAGGGGTCGCACAGATACGCAGTATTTT

j_call: TRBJ1-2
d_call: TRBD1
clone_size: -
v_call: TRBV7-9
cdr3_length: 17
cdr3_aa: CASSPRQGEVENYGYTF
cdr3_nt: TGTGCCAGCAGCCCTCGACAGGGAGAAGTGGAAAACTATGGCTACACCTTC

j_call: TRBJ2-2
d_call: TRBD2
clone_size: -
v_call: TRBV5-1
cdr3_length: 15
cdr3_aa: CASKQREGYTGELFF
cdr3_nt: TGCGCCAGCAAGCAGCGGGAGGGGTACACCGGGGAGCTGTTTTTT

j_call: TRBJ2-3
d_call: -
clone_size: -
v_call: TRBV24-1
cdr3_length: 14
cdr3_aa: CATSGQGKVNTQYF
cdr3_nt: TGTGCCACCAGTGGCCAGGGAAAGGTAAATACGCAGTATTTT

j_call: TRBJ1-2
d_call: TRBD1
clone_size: -
v_call: TRBV19
cdr3_length: 11
cdr3_aa: CATGTGYGYTF
cdr3_nt: TGTGCCACCGGGACAGGCTATGGCTACACCTTC

j_call: TRBJ2-3
d_call: -
clone_size: -
v_call: TRBV5-4
cdr3_length: 12
cdr3_aa: CASSPNTDTQYF
cdr3_nt: TGTGCCAGCAGCCCCAACACAGATACGCAGTATTTT

j_call: TRBJ1-1
d_call: TRBD1
clone_size: -
v_call: TRBV5-1
cdr3_length: 14
cdr3_aa: CASSSTGGTEKAFF
cdr3_nt: TGCGCCAGCAGCTCCACAGGGGGCACAGAGAAGGCTTTCTTT

j_call: TRBJ2-6
d_call: TRBD1
clone_size: -
v_call: TRBV6-1
cdr3_length: 17
cdr3_aa: CASSVHRGWAGANVLTF
cdr3_nt: TGTGCCAGCAGTGTACACAGGGGGTGGGCTGGGGCCAACGTCCTGACTTTC

j_call: TRBJ2-3
d_call: -
clone_size: -
v_call: TRBV5-4
cdr3_length: 15
cdr3_aa: CASSLDARSTDTQYF
cdr3_nt: TGTGCCAGCAGCTTGGATGCCAGAAGCACAGATACGCAGTATTTT

j_call: TRBJ1-1
d_call: TRBD1
clone_size: -
v_call: TRBV29-1
cdr3_length: 14
cdr3_aa: CSVAARTGEGEAFF
cdr3_nt: TGCAGCGTTGCCGCCAGGACAGGGGAAGGTGAAGCTTTCTTT

j_call: TRBJ1-5
d_call: -
clone_size: -
v_call: TRBV7-2
cdr3_length: 13
cdr3_aa: CASSFQGRQPQHF
cdr3_nt: TGTGCCAGCAGCTTTCAGGGAAGACAGCCCCAGCATTTT

j_call: TRBJ1-2
d_call: -
clone_size: -
v_call: TRBV6-2/TRBV6-3
cdr3_length: 13
cdr3_aa: CASSRLYGTFYTF
cdr3_nt: TGTGCCAGCAGCCGGCTCTATGGGACTTTCTACACCTTC

j_call: TRBJ1-5
d_call: -
clone_size: -
v_call: TRBV15
cdr3_length: 16
cdr3_aa: CATSRDRAGGNQPQHF
cdr3_nt: TGTGCCACCAGCAGAGATAGGGCAGGGGGCAATCAGCCCCAGCATTTT

j_call: TRBJ1-1
d_call: -
clone_size: -
v_call: TRBV29-1
cdr3_length: 11
cdr3_aa: CSTLRETEAFF
cdr3_nt: TGCAGCACCCTTAGAGAGACTGAAGCTTTCTTT

j_call: TRBJ2-3
d_call: -
clone_size: once
v_call: TRBV30
cdr3_length: 12
cdr3_aa: CAWSELGALEYF
cdr3_nt: TGTGCCTGGAGTGAGCTGGGAGCCTTGGAGTATTTT

j_call: TRBJ2-7
d_call: -
clone_size: -
v_call: TRBV9
cdr3_length: 19
cdr3_aa: CASSVGAGHFGPLSYEQYF
cdr3_nt: TGTGCCAGCAGCGTAGGGGCCGGACATTTTGGGCCCCTCTCCTACGAGCAGTACTTC

j_call: TRBJ1-3
d_call: -
clone_size: -
v_call: TRBV10-3
cdr3_length: 16
cdr3_aa: CATTSSQGSAGNTIYF
cdr3_nt: TGTGCCACAACCTCGTCACAGGGATCTGCTGGAAACACCATATATTTT

j_call: TRBJ2-5
d_call: -
clone_size: -
v_call: TRBV3-1/TRBV3-2
cdr3_length: 15
cdr3_aa: CASTPVRGGQETQYF
cdr3_nt: TGTGCCAGCACCCCCGTCAGGGGCGGCCAAGAGACCCAGTACTTC

j_call: TRBJ1-1
d_call: -
clone_size: -
v_call: TRBV7-9
cdr3_length: 12
cdr3_aa: CASSPDFPEAFF
cdr3_nt: TGTGCCAGCAGCCCGGACTTCCCCGAAGCTTTCTTT

j_call: TRBJ1-1
d_call: -
clone_size: -
v_call: TRBV6-5
cdr3_length: 13
cdr3_aa: CASSYRGNTEAFF
cdr3_nt: TGTGCCAGCAGTTATAGAGGGAACACTGAAGCTTTCTTT

j_call: TRBJ1-5
d_call: -
clone_size: -
v_call: TRBV6-5
cdr3_length: 16
cdr3_aa: CASSYSNPASGQPQHF
cdr3_nt: TGTGCCAGCAGTTACTCGAACCCGGCAAGCGGGCAGCCCCAGCATTTT

j_call: TRBJ2-2
d_call: -
clone_size: -
v_call: TRBV7-2
cdr3_length: 16
cdr3_aa: CASSRKQPRDTGELFF
cdr3_nt: TGTGCCAGCAGCCGTAAGCAGCCGCGGGACACCGGGGAGCTGTTTTTT

j_call: TRBJ2-7
d_call: -
clone_size: -
v_call: TRBV28
cdr3_length: 16
cdr3_aa: CASSLSRGKDSYEQYF
cdr3_nt: TGTGCCAGCAGTTTATCCCGCGGGAAGGACTCCTACGAGCAGTACTTC

j_call: TRBJ2-6
d_call: TRBD1
clone_size: once
v_call: TRBV5-8
cdr3_length: 17
cdr3_aa: CASSLGQGPSGANVLTF
cdr3_nt: TGTGCCAGCAGCTTAGGACAGGGACCCTCTGGGGCCAACGTCCTGACTTTC

j_call: TRBJ2-1
d_call: -
clone_size: -
v_call: TRBV7-2
cdr3_length: 14
cdr3_aa: CATTGVQRGNEQFF
cdr3_nt: TGTGCCACCACGGGCGTACAAAGGGGGAATGAGCAGTTCTTC

j_call: TRBJ1-1
d_call: -
clone_size: -
v_call: TRBV28
cdr3_length: 15
cdr3_aa: CASSTPSDTNTEAFF
cdr3_nt: TGTGCCAGCAGTACACCTTCGGACACCAACACTGAAGCTTTCTTT

j_call: TRBJ2-2
d_call: -
clone_size: -
v_call: TRBV7-2
cdr3_length: 17
cdr3_aa: CASSPRGGRPATGELFF
cdr3_nt: TGTGCCAGCAGCCCAAGGGGGGGGAGGCCCGCCACCGGGGAGCTGTTTTTT

j_call: TRBJ1-1
d_call: -
clone_size: -
v_call: TRBV7-9
cdr3_length: 14
cdr3_aa: CASSLATSHTEAFF
cdr3_nt: TGTGCCAGCAGCTTAGCGACATCCCACACTGAAGCTTTCTTT

j_call: TRBJ1-2
d_call: -
clone_size: -
v_call: TRBV11-2
cdr3_length: 16
cdr3_aa: CASSLSQGGVVYGYTF
cdr3_nt: TGTGCCAGCAGCTTGAGCCAGGGCGGGGTAGTCTATGGCTACACCTTC

j_call: TRBJ2-7
d_call: -
clone_size: -
v_call: TRBV5-1
cdr3_length: 15
cdr3_aa: CASAPGTAGNYEQYF
cdr3_nt: TGCGCCAGCGCCCCCGGTACGGCGGGAAACTACGAGCAGTACTTC

j_call: TRBJ2-3
d_call: TRBD2
clone_size: -
v_call: TRBV3-1/TRBV3-2
cdr3_length: 14
cdr3_aa: CASSLREGRDTQYF
cdr3_nt: TGTGCCAGCAGCCTTCGGGAGGGCCGAGATACGCAGTATTTT

j_call: TRBJ1-1
d_call: -
clone_size: -
v_call: TRBV2
cdr3_length: 15
cdr3_aa: CASSLRGSLNTEAFF
cdr3_nt: TGTGCCAGCAGTCTCAGGGGCAGTTTGAACACTGAAGCTTTCTTT

j_call: TRBJ2-5
d_call: TRBD2
clone_size: -
v_call: TRBV5-1
cdr3_length: 14
cdr3_aa: CASSLRTSDETQYF
cdr3_nt: TGCGCCAGCTCCCTCAGGACTAGCGATGAGACCCAGTACTTC

j_call: TRBJ1-5
d_call: -
clone_size: -
v_call: TRBV4-2
cdr3_length: 15
cdr3_aa: CASSLRTGSNQPQHF
cdr3_nt: TGTGCCAGCAGCCTCCGAACAGGGAGCAATCAGCCCCAGCATTTT

j_call: TRBJ1-1
d_call: -
clone_size: once
v_call: TRBV6-5
cdr3_length: 13
cdr3_aa: CASKETMNTEAFF
cdr3_nt: TGTGCCAGCAAGGAGACCATGAACACTGAAGCTTTCTTT

j_call: TRBJ2-3
d_call: -
clone_size: -
v_call: TRBV6-2/TRBV6-3
cdr3_length: 15
cdr3_aa: CASSYGQQSTDTQYF
cdr3_nt: TGTGCCAGCAGTTACGGGCAACAAAGCACAGATACGCAGTATTTT

j_call: TRBJ1-2
d_call: -
clone_size: -
v_call: TRBV7-2
cdr3_length: 13
cdr3_aa: CASSLVGVYGYTF
cdr3_nt: TGTGCCAGCAGCTTAGTAGGGGTCTATGGCTACACCTTC

j_call: TRBJ2-1
d_call: -
clone_size: -
v_call: TRBV11-3
cdr3_length: 12
cdr3_aa: CASSPGEGEQFF
cdr3_nt: TGTGCCAGCAGCCCAGGGGAGGGGGAGCAGTTCTTC

j_call: TRBJ2-1
d_call: -
clone_size: -
v_call: TRBV7-8
cdr3_length: 13
cdr3_aa: CASSGSSYNEQFF
cdr3_nt: TGTGCCAGCAGCGGGAGCTCCTACAATGAGCAGTTCTTC

j_call: TRBJ1-2
d_call: -
clone_size: -
v_call: TRBV27
cdr3_length: 12
cdr3_aa: CASSPRGYGYTF
cdr3_nt: TGTGCCAGCAGTCCCCGGGGCTATGGCTACACCTTC

j_call: TRBJ2-7
d_call: TRBD1
clone_size: -
v_call: TRBV24-1
cdr3_length: 15
cdr3_aa: CATSDTGTGGYEQYF
cdr3_nt: TGTGCCACCAGTGATACCGGGACAGGGGGCTACGAGCAGTACTTC

j_call: TRBJ1-2
d_call: -
clone_size: once
v_call: TRBV7-8
cdr3_length: 14
cdr3_aa: CASSLVRGGYGYTF
cdr3_nt: TGTGCCAGCAGCTTAGTACGGGGTGGCTATGGCTACACCTTC

j_call: TRBJ1-5
d_call: -
clone_size: -
v_call: TRBV5-1
cdr3_length: 15
cdr3_aa: CASSLDPGLHQPQHF
cdr3_nt: TGCGCCAGCAGCTTGGATCCAGGGCTCCATCAGCCCCAGCATTTT

j_call: TRBJ1-6
d_call: -
clone_size: -
v_call: TRBV30
cdr3_length: 13
cdr3_aa: CASRSQGNSPLHF
cdr3_nt: TGTGCCTCGCGATCACAGGGTAATTCACCCCTCCACTTT

j_call: TRBJ2-7
d_call: -
clone_size: few
v_call: TRBV12-3/TRBV12-4
cdr3_length: 12
cdr3_aa: CASSTGAYEQYF
cdr3_nt: TGTGCCAGCAGTACGGGGGCCTACGAGCAGTACTTC

j_call: TRBJ2-3
d_call: TRBD2
clone_size: -
v_call: TRBV5-4
cdr3_length: 17
cdr3_aa: CASSLSASGGAGDTQYF
cdr3_nt: TGTGCCAGCAGCTTGTCTGCTAGCGGGGGGGCCGGAGATACGCAGTATTTT

j_call: TRBJ2-5
d_call: TRBD2
clone_size: once
v_call: TRBV28
cdr3_length: 17
cdr3_aa: CASSSLTSGAPRETQYF
cdr3_nt: TGTGCCAGCAGTTCTCTGACTAGCGGGGCCCCTCGAGAGACCCAGTACTTC

j_call: TRBJ2-7
d_call: TRBD1
clone_size: -
v_call: TRBV18
cdr3_length: 15
cdr3_aa: CASSPGQAMFAEQYF
cdr3_nt: TGTGCCAGCTCACCAGGACAGGCTATGTTCGCCGAGCAGTACTTC

j_call: TRBJ2-5
d_call: TRBD2
clone_size: -
v_call: TRBV7-9
cdr3_length: 15
cdr3_aa: CASSPSGRKRETQYF
cdr3_nt: TGTGCCAGCAGCCCCAGCGGGAGAAAGAGAGAGACCCAGTACTTC

j_call: TRBJ1-6
d_call: -
clone_size: -
v_call: TRBV5-1
cdr3_length: 15
cdr3_aa: CASRLTGSYNSPLHF
cdr3_nt: TGCGCCAGCAGGTTAACCGGCTCCTATAATTCACCCCTCCACTTT

j_call: TRBJ1-3
d_call: -
clone_size: -
v_call: TRBV11-2
cdr3_length: 13
cdr3_aa: CASTLSNRGTIYF
cdr3_nt: TGTGCCAGCACCCTGTCCAATCGGGGCACCATATATTTT

j_call: TRBJ2-5
d_call: -
clone_size: -
v_call: TRBV7-9
cdr3_length: 13
cdr3_aa: CASSLETTGTQYF
cdr3_nt: TGTGCCAGCAGCTTAGAGACTACCGGGACCCAGTACTTC

j_call: TRBJ1-2
d_call: -
clone_size: -
v_call: TRBV4-1
cdr3_length: 14
cdr3_aa: CASSQDRRRDGYTF
cdr3_nt: TGCGCCAGCAGCCAAGATAGAAGGCGGGATGGCTACACCTTC

j_call: TRBJ2-7
d_call: -
clone_size: -
v_call: TRBV6-6
cdr3_length: 17
cdr3_aa: CASSRFKTDRSSYEQYF
cdr3_nt: TGTGCCAGCAGTCGATTCAAGACGGACAGAAGCTCCTACGAGCAGTACTTC

j_call: TRBJ1-2
d_call: -
clone_size: -
v_call: TRBV7-2
cdr3_length: 15
cdr3_aa: CASSPGGGVSYGYTF
cdr3_nt: TGTGCCAGCAGCCCGGGCGGGGGGGTAAGCTATGGCTACACCTTC